This T cell receptor beta chain was sequenced in a study of shared clonotypes between healthy human individuals. The table came from immunoSEQ multiplex PCR; TCRdb's copy has only in-frame clones and leaves some out. The top ten hold around 12% of the sample, which has approximately 470,000 clones, approximately 80% seen once. Germline CDR1 reads SGHTA; CDR2 reads FQGTGA. This CDR3 is built from 15 residues. Trimming shortened V by 4 bases and J by 0 bases, and 12 bases separated the two germline ends. The V call is TRBV7-3, the J call TRBJ2-5; no reliable D call. The TCR sequence derives from a woman in her thirties or forties in good health. Some clones in this sample may be carry-over from other donors' samples. Specimen: PBMCs. CDR3 DNA: TGTGCCAGCAGCTCCGGCGGTGGGGACCAAGAGACCCAGTACTTC. Encoded protein: CASSSGGGDQETQYF.